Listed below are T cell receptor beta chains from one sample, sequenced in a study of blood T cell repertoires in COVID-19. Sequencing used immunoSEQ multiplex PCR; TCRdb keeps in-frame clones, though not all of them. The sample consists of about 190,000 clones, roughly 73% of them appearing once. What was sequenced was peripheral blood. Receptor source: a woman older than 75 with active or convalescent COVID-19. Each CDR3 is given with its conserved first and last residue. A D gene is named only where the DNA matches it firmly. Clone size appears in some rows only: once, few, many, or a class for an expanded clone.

CDR3 protein: CASKEASSYNEQFF
CDR3 DNA: TGCGCCAGCAAGGAGGCTAGCTCCTACAATGAGCAGTTCTTC
J gene: TRBJ2-1
clone size: NA
V gene: TRBV5-1
D gene: NA

CDR3 protein: CASRRTGTDTQYF
CDR3 DNA: TGTGCCAGCAGACGAACGGGGACAGATACGCAGTATTTT
J gene: TRBJ2-3
clone size: NA
V gene: TRBV28
D gene: NA

CDR3 protein: CASRPWAGMNTEAFF
CDR3 DNA: TGTGCCAGCAGACCTTGGGCAGGGATGAACACTGAAGCTTTCTTT
J gene: TRBJ1-1
clone size: NA
V gene: TRBV6-5
D gene: NA

CDR3 protein: CASSLAVNTEAFF
CDR3 DNA: TGTGCCAGCAGTCTGGCCGTGAACACTGAAGCTTTCTTT
J gene: TRBJ1-1
clone size: NA
V gene: TRBV12-3/TRBV12-4
D gene: NA

CDR3 protein: CASSPGSGMNTEAFF
CDR3 DNA: TGCGCCAGCAGCCCCGGATCCGGGATGAACACTGAAGCTTTCTTT
J gene: TRBJ1-1
clone size: NA
V gene: TRBV5-1
D gene: NA

CDR3 protein: CASSPNKFGNTIYF
CDR3 DNA: TGTGCCAGCAGTCCGAACAAGTTTGGAAACACCATATATTTT
J gene: TRBJ1-3
clone size: NA
V gene: TRBV28
D gene: NA

CDR3 protein: CAIHFRDSKSYNEKLFF
CDR3 DNA: TGTGCCATTCACTTTCGGGACAGTAAAAGTTATAATGAAAAACTGTTTTTT
J gene: TRBJ1-4
clone size: NA
V gene: TRBV27
D gene: TRBD1

CDR3 protein: CASSQHDSGSDYGYTF
CDR3 DNA: TGTGCCAGCAGCCAACATGATTCAGGGTCGGACTATGGCTACACCTTC
J gene: TRBJ1-2
clone size: NA
V gene: TRBV4-2
D gene: NA

CDR3 protein: CASSQGPVGGGYGYTF
CDR3 DNA: TGTGCCAGCAGCCAAGGTCCGGTGGGGGGGGGCTATGGCTACACCTTC
J gene: TRBJ1-2
clone size: NA
V gene: TRBV4-2
D gene: NA

CDR3 protein: CASRQTGQTAEKLFF
CDR3 DNA: TGTGCCAGCAGACAAACAGGACAGACAGCTGAAAAACTGTTTTTT
J gene: TRBJ1-4
clone size: NA
V gene: TRBV25-1
D gene: NA

CDR3 protein: CASSLGQGRGYGYTF
CDR3 DNA: TGTGCCAGCAGTTTAGGACAGGGTCGAGGCTATGGCTACACCTTC
J gene: TRBJ1-2
clone size: NA
V gene: TRBV2
D gene: TRBD1

CDR3 protein: CAINPTASVTEAFF
CDR3 DNA: TGTGCCATCAATCCGACAGCCTCTGTAACTGAAGCTTTCTTT
J gene: TRBJ1-1
clone size: NA
V gene: TRBV10-3
D gene: NA

CDR3 protein: CASSKRTVGELFF
CDR3 DNA: TGTGCCAGCAGCAAAAGGACAGTCGGGGAGCTGTTTTTT
J gene: TRBJ2-2
clone size: NA
V gene: TRBV5-6
D gene: NA

CDR3 protein: CASSLEQGLGANVLTF
CDR3 DNA: TGTGCCAGCAGCTTGGAGCAGGGGCTAGGGGCCAACGTCCTGACTTTC
J gene: TRBJ2-6
clone size: NA
V gene: TRBV5-6
D gene: NA

CDR3 protein: CAISAGQGGHEQYF
CDR3 DNA: TGTGCCATCAGTGCGGGACAGGGTGGCCACGAGCAGTACTTC
J gene: TRBJ2-7
clone size: NA
V gene: TRBV10-3
D gene: TRBD1

CDR3 protein: CASSLGDRATYGYTF
CDR3 DNA: TGCGCCAGCAGCTTGGGGGACAGGGCTACCTATGGCTACACCTTC
J gene: TRBJ1-2
clone size: NA
V gene: TRBV5-1
D gene: TRBD1

CDR3 protein: CASTPLEDTQYF
CDR3 DNA: TGTGCCAGCACCCCCCTAGAAGATACGCAGTATTTT
J gene: TRBJ2-3
clone size: NA
V gene: TRBV7-9
D gene: NA

CDR3 protein: CASSVLRGNQPQHF
CDR3 DNA: TGTGCCAGCAGTGTCCTGAGGGGGAATCAGCCCCAGCATTTT
J gene: TRBJ1-5
clone size: few
V gene: TRBV2
D gene: NA

CDR3 protein: CASSFRATQETQYF
CDR3 DNA: TGTGCCAGCAGCTTCAGGGCTACACAAGAGACCCAGTACTTC
J gene: TRBJ2-5
clone size: NA
V gene: TRBV11-2
D gene: NA

CDR3 protein: CATSSIETQYF
CDR3 DNA: TGTGCCACCAGCAGTATAGAGACCCAGTACTTC
J gene: TRBJ2-5
clone size: NA
V gene: TRBV15
D gene: NA

CDR3 protein: CASSNRGDRNTDTQYF
CDR3 DNA: TGTGCCAGCAGCAACCGCGGGGACAGAAACACAGATACGCAGTATTTT
J gene: TRBJ2-3
clone size: NA
V gene: TRBV9
D gene: NA

CDR3 protein: CASSPQTDSGNTIYF
CDR3 DNA: TGTGCCAGCTCACCACAGACAGACTCTGGAAACACCATATATTTT
J gene: TRBJ1-3
clone size: NA
V gene: TRBV18
D gene: NA

CDR3 protein: CASSFWRTSTDTQYF
CDR3 DNA: TGTGCCAGCAGTTTTTGGCGGACTAGCACAGATACGCAGTATTTT
J gene: TRBJ2-3
clone size: NA
V gene: TRBV27
D gene: NA

CDR3 protein: CASSFGTGGLNTEAFF
CDR3 DNA: TGTGCCAGCAGCTTCGGGACAGGGGGATTGAACACTGAAGCTTTCTTT
J gene: TRBJ1-1
clone size: NA
V gene: TRBV7-9
D gene: TRBD1

CDR3 protein: CASSYGRGANEKLFF
CDR3 DNA: TGCGCCAGCAGCTACGGGAGGGGAGCTAATGAAAAACTGTTTTTT
J gene: TRBJ1-4
clone size: NA
V gene: TRBV4-1
D gene: NA

CDR3 protein: CASSVLGSNQPQHF
CDR3 DNA: TGTGCCAGTAGTGTACTAGGGAGCAATCAGCCCCAGCATTTT
J gene: TRBJ1-5
clone size: once
V gene: TRBV19
D gene: NA

CDR3 protein: CASSLADGATGELFF
CDR3 DNA: TGTGCCAGCAGCTTAGCGGATGGGGCCACCGGGGAGCTGTTTTTT
J gene: TRBJ2-2
clone size: medium-sized
V gene: TRBV7-2
D gene: NA